This TCR beta chain was obtained from a study of blood T cell repertoires in COVID-19. Study-wide context: COVID-19 samples collected from the United States, Italy and Spain covered acute and convalescent phases. From T cells, B-cell-depleted T cells, or PBMCs came the material, which was cDNA or gDNA.

In the original processing: Reference gene primer amplification gave nucleated cell count estimates. Some clones are missing from TCRdb's copy, which holds only in-frame ones; the method was immunoSEQ multiplex PCR. From that table come the V and J calls and clone size; the DNA was used to work out D and trimming. The data contain tens of thousands of clones, 88% of them seen just once; the ten biggest clones take up about 7%. This clone was recorded once. V was clipped by 5 bases and J by 4 bases; unmatched bases: 0. CDR1 MDHEN and CDR2 SYDVKM come from the germline V gene. The CDR3 has 12 residues. J is TRBJ2-7 and V is TRBV28; 9 nucleotides match TRBD1. The source is a man in his 70s with acute or convalescent COVID-19. Sequenced material: peripheral blood. CDR3 nucleotides: TGTGCCAGCAGTGGACAGGGGTACGAGCAGTACTTC. This codes for CASSGQGYEQYF.